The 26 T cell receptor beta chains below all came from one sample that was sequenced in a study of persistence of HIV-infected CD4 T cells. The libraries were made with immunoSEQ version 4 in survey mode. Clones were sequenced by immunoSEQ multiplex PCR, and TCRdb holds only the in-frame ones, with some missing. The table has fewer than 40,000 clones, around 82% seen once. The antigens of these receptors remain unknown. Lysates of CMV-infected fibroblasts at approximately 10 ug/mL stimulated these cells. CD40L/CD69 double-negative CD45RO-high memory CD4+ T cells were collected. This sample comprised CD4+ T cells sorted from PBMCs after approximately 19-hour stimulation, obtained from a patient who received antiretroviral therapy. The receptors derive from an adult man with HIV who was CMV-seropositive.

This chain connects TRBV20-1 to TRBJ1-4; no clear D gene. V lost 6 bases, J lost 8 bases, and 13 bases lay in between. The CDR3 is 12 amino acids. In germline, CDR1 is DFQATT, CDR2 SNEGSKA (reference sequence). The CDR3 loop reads CSASRVREKLFF. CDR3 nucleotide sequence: TGCAGTGCCAGTAGGGTTCGCGAAAAACTGTTTTTT.

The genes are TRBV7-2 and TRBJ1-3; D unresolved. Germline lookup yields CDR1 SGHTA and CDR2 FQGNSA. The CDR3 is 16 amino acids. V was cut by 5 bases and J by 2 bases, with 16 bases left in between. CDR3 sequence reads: CASSILPEKTGNTIYF. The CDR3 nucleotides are TGTGCCAGCAGCATCCTCCCAGAGAAGACTGGAAACACCATATATTTT.

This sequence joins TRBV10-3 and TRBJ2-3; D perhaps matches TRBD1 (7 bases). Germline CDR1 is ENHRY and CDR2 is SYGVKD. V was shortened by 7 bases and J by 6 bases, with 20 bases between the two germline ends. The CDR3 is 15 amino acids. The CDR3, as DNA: TGTGCCATCATGGAGGGCCAGGGGGGAGCTGATACGCAGTATTTT. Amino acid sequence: CAIMEGQGGADTQYF.

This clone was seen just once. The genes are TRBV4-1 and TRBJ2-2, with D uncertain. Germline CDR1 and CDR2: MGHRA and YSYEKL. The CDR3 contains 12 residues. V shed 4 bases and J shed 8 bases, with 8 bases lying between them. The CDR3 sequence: CASSPMGGELFF. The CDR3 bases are TGCGCCAGCAGCCCGATGGGGGGGGAGCTGTTTTTT.

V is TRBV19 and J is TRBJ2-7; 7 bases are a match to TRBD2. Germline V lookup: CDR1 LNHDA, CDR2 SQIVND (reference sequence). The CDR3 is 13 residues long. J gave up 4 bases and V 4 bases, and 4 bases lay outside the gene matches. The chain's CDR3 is CASSKREGYEQYF. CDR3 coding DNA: TGTGCCAGTAGTAAAAGGGAGGGATACGAGCAGTACTTC. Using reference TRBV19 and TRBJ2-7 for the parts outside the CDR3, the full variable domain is DGGITQSPKYLFRKEGQNVTLSCEQNLNHDAMYWYRQDPGQGLRLIYYSQIVNDFQKGDIAEGYSVSREKKESFPLTVTSAQKNPTAFYLCASSKREGYEQYFGPGTRLTVT.

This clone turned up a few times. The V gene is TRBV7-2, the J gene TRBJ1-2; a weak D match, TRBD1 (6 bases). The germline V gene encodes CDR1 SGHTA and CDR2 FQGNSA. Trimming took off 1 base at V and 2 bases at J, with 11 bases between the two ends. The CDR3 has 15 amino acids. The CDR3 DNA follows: TGTGCCAGCAGCTTAGAGTTCGGGGGCAACTATGGCTACACCTTC. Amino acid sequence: CASSLEFGGNYGYTF. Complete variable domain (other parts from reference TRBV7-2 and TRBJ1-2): GAGVSQSPSNKVTEKGKDVELRCDPISGHTALYWYRQSLGQGLEFLIYFQGNSAPDKSGLPSDRFSAERTGGSVSTLTIQRTQQEDSAVYLCASSLEFGGNYGYTFGSGTRLTVV.

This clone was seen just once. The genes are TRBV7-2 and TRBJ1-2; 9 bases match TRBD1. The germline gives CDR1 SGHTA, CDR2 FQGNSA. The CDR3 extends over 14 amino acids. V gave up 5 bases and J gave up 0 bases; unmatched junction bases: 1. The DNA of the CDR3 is TGTGCCAGCAGCCGGGACAGGGCTAACTATGGCTACACCTTC. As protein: CASSRDRANYGYTF.

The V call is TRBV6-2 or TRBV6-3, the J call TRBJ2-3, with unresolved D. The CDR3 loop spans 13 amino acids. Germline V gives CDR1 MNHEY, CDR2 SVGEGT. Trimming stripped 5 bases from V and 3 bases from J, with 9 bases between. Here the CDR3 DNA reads TGTGCCAGCAGTCCCTTCGAGACAGATACGCAGTATTTT. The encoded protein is CASSPFETDTQYF.

CDR3 amino acids: CASKEGPNTIYF. CDR3 bases: TGTGCCAGTAAAGAGGGGCCGAACACCATATATTTT. The rearrangement uses TRBV19 and TRBJ1-3; D may be TRBD1 (5 bases). V was trimmed by 7 bases and J by 7 bases, leaving 11 bases between them. Germline lookup yields CDR1 LNHDA and CDR2 SQIVND (reference sequence). The CDR3 runs to 12 residues.

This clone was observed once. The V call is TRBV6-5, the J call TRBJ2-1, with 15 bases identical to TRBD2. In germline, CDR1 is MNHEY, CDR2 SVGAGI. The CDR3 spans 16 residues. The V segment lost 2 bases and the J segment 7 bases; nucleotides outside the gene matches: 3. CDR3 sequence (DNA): TGTGCCAGCAGTTACGGGACTAGCGGGGGGAGGAATGAGCAGTTCTTC. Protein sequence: CASSYGTSGGRNEQFF.

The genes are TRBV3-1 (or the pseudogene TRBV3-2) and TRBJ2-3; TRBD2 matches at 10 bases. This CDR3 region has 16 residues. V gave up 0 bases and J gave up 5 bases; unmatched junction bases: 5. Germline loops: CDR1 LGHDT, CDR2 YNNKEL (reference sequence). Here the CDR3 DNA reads TGTGCCAGCAGCCAAGAGCGGATAGCGGGGGGAGATACGCAGTATTTT. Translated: CASSQERIAGGDTQYF.

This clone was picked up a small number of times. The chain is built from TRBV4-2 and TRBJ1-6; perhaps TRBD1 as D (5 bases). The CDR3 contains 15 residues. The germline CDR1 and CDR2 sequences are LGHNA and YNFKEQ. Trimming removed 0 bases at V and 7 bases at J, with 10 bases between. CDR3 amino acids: CASSQDDSTNSPLHF. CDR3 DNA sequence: TGTGCCAGCAGCCAAGATGACAGCACCAATTCACCCCTCCACTTT.

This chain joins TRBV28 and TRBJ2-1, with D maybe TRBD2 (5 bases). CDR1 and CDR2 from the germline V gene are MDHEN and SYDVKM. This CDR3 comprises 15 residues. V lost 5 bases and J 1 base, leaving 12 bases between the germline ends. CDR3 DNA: TGTGCCAGCAGTCCCCCCGGGATTTCCTACAATGAGCAGTTCTTC. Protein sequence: CASSPPGISYNEQFF. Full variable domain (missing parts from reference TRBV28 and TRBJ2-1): DVKVTQSSRYLVKRTGEKVFLECVQDMDHENMFWYRQDPGLGLRLIYFSYDVKMKEKGDIPEGYSVSREKKERFSLILESASTNQTSMYLCASSPPGISYNEQFFGPGTRLTVL.

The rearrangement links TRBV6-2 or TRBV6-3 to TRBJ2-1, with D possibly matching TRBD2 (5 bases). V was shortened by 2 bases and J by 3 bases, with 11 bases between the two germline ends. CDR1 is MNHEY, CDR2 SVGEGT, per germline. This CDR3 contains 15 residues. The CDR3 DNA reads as TGTGCCAGCAGTTACGGACTGCTGTTCTACAATGAGCAGTTCTTC. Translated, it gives CASSYGLLFYNEQFF.

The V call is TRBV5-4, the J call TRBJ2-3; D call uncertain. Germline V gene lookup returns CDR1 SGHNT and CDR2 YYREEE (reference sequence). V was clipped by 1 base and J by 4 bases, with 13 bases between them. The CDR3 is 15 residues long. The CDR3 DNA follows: TGTGCCAGCAGCTTGATAGTCCAATCACCAGATACGCAGTATTTT. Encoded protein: CASSLIVQSPDTQYF.

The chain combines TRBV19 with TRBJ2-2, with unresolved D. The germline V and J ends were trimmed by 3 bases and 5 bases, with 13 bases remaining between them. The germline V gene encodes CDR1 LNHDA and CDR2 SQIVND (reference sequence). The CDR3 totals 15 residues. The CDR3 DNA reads TGTGCCAGTAGTATGTGGGCGCGGTCGACCGGGGAGCTGTTTTTT. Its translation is CASSMWARSTGELFF. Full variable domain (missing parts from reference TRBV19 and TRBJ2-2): DGGITQSPKYLFRKEGQNVTLSCEQNLNHDAMYWYRQDPGQGLRLIYYSQIVNDFQKGDIAEGYSVSREKKESFPLTVTSAQKNPTAFYLCASSMWARSTGELFFGEGSRLTVL.

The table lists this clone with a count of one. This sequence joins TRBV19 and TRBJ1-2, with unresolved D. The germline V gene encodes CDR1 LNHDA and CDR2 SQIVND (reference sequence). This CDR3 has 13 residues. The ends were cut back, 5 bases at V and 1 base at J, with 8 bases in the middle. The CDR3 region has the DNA TGTGCCAGTAGTTTTCTAGGTAACTATGGCTACACCTTC. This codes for CASSFLGNYGYTF.

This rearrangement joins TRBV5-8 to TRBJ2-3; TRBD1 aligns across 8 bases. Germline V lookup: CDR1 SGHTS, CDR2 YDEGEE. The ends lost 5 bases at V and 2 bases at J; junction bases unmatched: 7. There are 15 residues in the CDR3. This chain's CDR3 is CASSTGTGLTDTQYF. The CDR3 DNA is TGTGCCAGCAGTACCGGGACAGGACTCACAGATACGCAGTATTTT.

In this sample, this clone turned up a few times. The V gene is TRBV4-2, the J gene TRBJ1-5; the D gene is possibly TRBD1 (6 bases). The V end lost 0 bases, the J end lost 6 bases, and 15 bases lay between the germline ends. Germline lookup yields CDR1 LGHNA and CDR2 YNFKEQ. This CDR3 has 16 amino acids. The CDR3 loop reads CASSQDGEVGGQPQHF. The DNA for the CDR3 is TGTGCCAGCAGCCAAGATGGGGAGGTAGGGGGTCAGCCCCAGCATTTT.

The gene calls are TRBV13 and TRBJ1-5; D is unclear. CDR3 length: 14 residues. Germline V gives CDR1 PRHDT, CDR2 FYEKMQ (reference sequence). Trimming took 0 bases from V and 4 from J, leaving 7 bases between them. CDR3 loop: CASSLGQTNQPQHF. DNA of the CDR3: TGTGCCAGCAGCTTAGGACAGACAAATCAGCCCCAGCATTTT.

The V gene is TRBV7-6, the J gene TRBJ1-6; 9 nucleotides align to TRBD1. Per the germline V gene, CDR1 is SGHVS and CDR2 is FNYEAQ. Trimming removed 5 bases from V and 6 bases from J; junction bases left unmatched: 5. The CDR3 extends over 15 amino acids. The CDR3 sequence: CASSTTTGGNSPLHF. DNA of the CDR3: TGTGCCAGCAGCACCACGACAGGGGGTAATTCACCCCTCCACTTT.

The CDR3 is CATSRDQGTSGNTIYF. The DNA for the CDR3 is TGTGCCACCAGCAGAGATCAGGGGACTTCCGGAAACACCATATATTTT. The gene calls are TRBV15 and TRBJ1-3; the D gene is possibly TRBD1 (6 bases). Trimming removed 0 bases from V and 4 bases from J, with 13 bases in between. Germline assignment: CDR1 LNHNV and CDR2 YYDKDF (reference sequence). The CDR3 covers 16 residues.

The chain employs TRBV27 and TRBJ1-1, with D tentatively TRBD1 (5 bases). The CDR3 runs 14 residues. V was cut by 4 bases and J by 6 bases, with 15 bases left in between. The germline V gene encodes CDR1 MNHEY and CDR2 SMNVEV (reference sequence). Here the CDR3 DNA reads TGTGCCAGCAGTTCCTCTTGGGGGGGGTCTGAAGCTTTCTTT. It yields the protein CASSSSWGGSEAFF.

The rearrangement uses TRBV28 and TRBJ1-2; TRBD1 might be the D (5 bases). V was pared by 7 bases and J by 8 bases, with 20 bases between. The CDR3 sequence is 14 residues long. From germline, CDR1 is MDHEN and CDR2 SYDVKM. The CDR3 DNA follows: TGTGCCAGCACAGCGGCGGGGCTTGAGGGAGGCTACACCTTC. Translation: CASTAAGLEGGYTF.

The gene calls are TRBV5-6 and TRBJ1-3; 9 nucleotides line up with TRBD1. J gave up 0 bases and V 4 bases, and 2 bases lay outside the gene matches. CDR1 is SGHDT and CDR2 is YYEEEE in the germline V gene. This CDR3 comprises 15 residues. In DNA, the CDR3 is TGTGCCAGCAGCCGGGGACAGGGCTCTGGAAACACCATATATTTT. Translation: CASSRGQGSGNTIYF.

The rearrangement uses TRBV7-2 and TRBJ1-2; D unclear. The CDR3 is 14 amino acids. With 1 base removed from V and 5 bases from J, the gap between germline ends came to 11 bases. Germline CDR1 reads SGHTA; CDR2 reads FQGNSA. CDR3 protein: CASSLDRRTYGYTF. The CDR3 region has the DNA TGTGCCAGCAGCTTAGATCGTAGGACTTATGGCTACACCTTC. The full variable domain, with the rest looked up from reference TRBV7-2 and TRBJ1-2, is GAGVSQSPSNKVTEKGKDVELRCDPISGHTALYWYRQSLGQGLEFLIYFQGNSAPDKSGLPSDRFSAERTGGSVSTLTIQRTQQEDSAVYLCASSLDRRTYGYTFGSGTRLTVV.